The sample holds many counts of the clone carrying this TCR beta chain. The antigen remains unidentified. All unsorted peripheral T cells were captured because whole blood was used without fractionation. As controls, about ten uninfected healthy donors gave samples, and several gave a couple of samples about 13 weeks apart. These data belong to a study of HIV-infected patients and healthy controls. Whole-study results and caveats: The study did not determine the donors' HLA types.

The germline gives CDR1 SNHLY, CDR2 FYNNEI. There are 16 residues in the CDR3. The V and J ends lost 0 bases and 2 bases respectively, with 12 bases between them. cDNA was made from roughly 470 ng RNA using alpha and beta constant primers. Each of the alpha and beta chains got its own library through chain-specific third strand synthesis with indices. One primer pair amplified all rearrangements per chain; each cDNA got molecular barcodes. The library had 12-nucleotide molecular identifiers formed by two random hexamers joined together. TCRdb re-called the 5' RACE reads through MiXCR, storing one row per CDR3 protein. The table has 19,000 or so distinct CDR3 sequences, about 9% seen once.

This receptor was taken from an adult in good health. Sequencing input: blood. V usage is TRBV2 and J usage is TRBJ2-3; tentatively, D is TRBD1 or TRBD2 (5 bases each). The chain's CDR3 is CASSEASGTNTDTQYF. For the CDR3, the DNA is TGTGCCAGCAGTGAAGCGTCCGGGACCAACACAGATACGCAGTATTTT.